This is a list of T cell receptor beta chains from one sample in a study of metastatic and nonmetastatic thyroid tumors. TCRdb re-processed the PCR reads through MiXCR. This sample yields about 15,000 clones, of which 20% to 25% are seen a single time; 7.7% belongs to the top ten. Source material: tumor tissue. Source of these receptors: a female donor with papillary thyroid cancer or a benign thyroid nodule (not recorded which). Some clones in this sample may be carry-over from other donors' samples. CDR3s include the opening cysteine and the closing phenylalanine or tryptophan. A D gene is named only where the DNA matches it firmly. Rows may omit the clone size; those that give it use once, few, many or a size class.

J: TRBJ2-3
V: TRBV7-2
D: TRBD2
length: 12
size: many
CDR3: CASSLFHAGGYF
DNA: TGTGCCAGCAGCTTATTTCACGCGGGGGGGTATTTT

J: TRBJ1-3
V: TRBV4-1
D: .
length: 16
size: .
CDR3: CASSQDRFLSGNTIYF
DNA: TGCGCCAGCAGCCAAGATAGGTTTCTCTCTGGAAACACCATATATTTT

J: TRBJ2-1
V: TRBV7-2
D: TRBD2
length: 14
size: .
CDR3: CASSLGAGGPEQFF
DNA: TGTGCCAGCAGCTTAGGGGCGGGAGGGCCTGAGCAGTTCTTC

J: TRBJ2-7
V: TRBV29-1
D: .
length: 12
size: medium-sized
CDR3: CSVGNSGYEQYF
DNA: TGCAGCGTTGGGAACAGTGGCTACGAGCAGTACTTC

J: TRBJ1-5
V: TRBV2
D: .
length: 15
size: many
CDR3: CASSEAYNGNQPQHF
DNA: TGTGCCAGCAGTGAGGCGTACAATGGCAATCAGCCCCAGCATTTT

J: TRBJ1-1
V: TRBV20-1
D: .
length: 10
size: many
CDR3: CSAEQGVAFF
DNA: TGCAGTGCGGAACAGGGCGTAGCTTTCTTT

J: TRBJ1-6
V: TRBV6-1
D: TRBD1
length: 15
size: few
CDR3: CASSELGTGSSPLHF
DNA: TGTGCCAGCAGTGAACTGGGGACAGGGAGTTCACCCCTCCACTTT

J: TRBJ1-1
V: TRBV4-2
D: .
length: 17
size: many
CDR3: CASSQAEFRPRDTEAFF
DNA: TGTGCCAGCAGCCAAGCGGAGTTCCGGCCCCGGGACACTGAAGCTTTCTTT

J: TRBJ1-5
V: TRBV6-1
D: .
length: 13
size: .
CDR3: CAGSRYPGQHQHF
DNA: TGTGCCGGCAGCCGATATCCAGGGCAGCACCAGCATTTT

J: TRBJ2-7
V: TRBV3-1
D: .
length: 11
size: medium-sized
CDR3: CASSLQYEQYF
DNA: TGTGCCAGCAGCCTACAATACGAGCAGTACTTC

J: TRBJ2-3
V: TRBV12-5
D: .
length: 13
size: few
CDR3: CASGLVGIDTQYF
DNA: TGTGCTAGTGGTTTGGTAGGCATAGATACGCAGTATTTT

J: TRBJ1-1
V: TRBV6-5
D: .
length: 12
size: medium-sized
CDR3: CASSYSGSEAFF
DNA: TGTGCCAGCAGTTACTCGGGGTCCGAAGCTTTCTTT

J: TRBJ2-5
V: TRBV5-4
D: TRBD2
length: 15
size: many
CDR3: CASSPRTSGGETQYF
DNA: TGTGCCAGCAGCCCCCGGACTAGCGGGGGGGAGACCCAGTACTTC

J: TRBJ2-5
V: TRBV4-2
D: TRBD2
length: 20
size: .
CDR3: CASSQEISLGSGARVETQYF
DNA: TGTGCCAGCAGCCAAGAGATCTCGTTGGGAAGCGGGGCTCGAGTGGAGACCCAGTACTTC

J: TRBJ2-1
V: TRBV2
D: .
length: 14
size: many
CDR3: CASKVAPGNNEQFF
DNA: TGTGCCAGCAAAGTAGCGCCTGGGAACAACGAGCAGTTCTTC

J: TRBJ2-7
V: TRBV5-1
D: .
length: 14
size: .
CDR3: CASSLAGVSYEQYF
DNA: TGCGCCAGCAGCTTGGCGGGTGTCTCCTACGAGCAGTACTTC

J: TRBJ2-7
V: TRBV5-8
D: .
length: 16
size: .
CDR3: CASSPPNGSSSYEQYF
DNA: TGTGCCAGCAGCCCCCCCAACGGCTCGAGCTCCTACGAGCAGTACTTC

J: TRBJ1-6
V: TRBV20-1
D: TRBD1
length: 14
size: .
CDR3: CSGSRDRVDSPLHF
DNA: TGCAGTGGATCGAGGGACAGGGTCGATTCACCCCTCCACTTT

J: TRBJ1-2
V: TRBV6-2/TRBV6-3
D: .
length: 15
size: medium-sized
CDR3: CASSYDPSRSNGYTF
DNA: TGTGCCAGCAGTTACGACCCCTCCCGCTCAAATGGCTACACCTTC

J: TRBJ1-5
V: TRBV2
D: TRBD1
length: 18
size: many
CDR3: CASRRRGPGTALGQPQHF
DNA: TGTGCCAGCAGAAGGAGGGGCCCGGGGACAGCCTTGGGTCAGCCCCAGCATTTT

J: TRBJ1-1
V: TRBV4-2
D: TRBD1
length: 14
size: many
CDR3: CASSQATGGTEAFF
DNA: TGTGCCAGCAGCCAAGCCACAGGGGGGACTGAAGCTTTCTTT

J: TRBJ2-3
V: TRBV7-9
D: .
length: 14
size: many
CDR3: CASSLRMFPDTQYF
DNA: TGTGCCAGCAGCTTACGGATGTTTCCAGATACGCAGTATTTT